This T cell receptor (beta chain) was recorded in a study of metastatic and nonmetastatic thyroid tumors. Across the whole study: Repertoires were compared across blood and tumor or nodule tissue from malignant and benign thyroid patients.

Using MiXCR, TCRdb reanalyzed the PCR reads. The sample comprises around 15,000 clones, about 22% of which are singletons, and 8.4% rests with the top ten. Findings and caveats of the study: Significantly higher TCR beta diversity was reportedly seen in malignant thyroid tumors than benign nodules, in blood and tumor.

V gave up 2 bases and J gave up 5 bases, with 13 bases separating them. The CDR3 is 14 amino acids. The germline gives CDR1 WNHNN, CDR2 SYGVQD (reference sequence). Patients were all untreated before their thyroid surgery. This clone appeared a few times. Antigen unknown. Material: tumor tissue. This clonotype was sampled from a female donor with papillary thyroid cancer or a benign thyroid nodule (not recorded which). Some clones in this sample may be carry-over from other donors' samples. The V and J genes are TRBV10-1 and TRBJ2-7; D perhaps matches TRBD1 (6 bases). The CDR3 region has the DNA TGCGCCAGCAGTGAGGCAGGGGTAGCCGACGAGCAGTACTTC. This gives the protein CASSEAGVADEQYF.